This T cell receptor beta chain was recorded in a study of graft-versus-host responses after intestinal transplantation. The repertoire was sequenced with immunoSEQ multiplex PCR; TCRdb's copy has only in-frame clones and lacks some. The repertoire includes about 25,000 clones, roughly 95% of them detected once, and about 0.52% sits in the top ten. The CDR3 is made up of 11 amino acids. The germline V gene encodes CDR1 GTSNPN and CDR2 SVGIG (reference sequence). The V end lost 5 bases, the J end lost 10 bases, and 14 bases lay between the germline ends. The receptor's source is a human patient who received an intestinal transplant, so some T cells may come from the graft donor. The genes are TRBV30 and TRBJ1-1, with D hard to call. The sequences come from PBMCs, collected 156 days after intestinal transplant. CDR3 sequence: CAWGGWESAFF. The CDR3 DNA is TGTGCCTGGGGTGGGTGGGAGTCAGCTTTCTTT.